This paragraph covers one T cell receptor beta chain sequence. The antigen remains undetermined. These data are taken from a study of cytomegalovirus exposure and HLA in healthy donors. With 60 Vbeta and 13 Jbeta primers, the PCR was carried out. The method was immunoSEQ multiplex PCR; TCRdb's version includes in-frame clones alone and lacks a portion of them. The data hold 140,000 to 150,000 clones, with roughly four fifths observed a single time. Whole-study results and caveats: The study dropped some indistinguishable V segments, TRBV6-2 and TRBV6-3 among them. TCR beta V- and J-gene trimming was later associated with a missense DCLRE1C variant.

CDR3 length: 16 amino acids. From germline, CDR1 is SGDLS and CDR2 YYNGEE. Trimming pared 0 bases from V and 3 bases from J, leaving 13 bases between. This chain connects TRBV9 to TRBJ1-5; D is unclear. The sequence was collected from a man younger than 40 in good health and CMV-seronegative. Sequenced: PBMCs. DNA for the CDR3: TGTGCCAGCAGCGTAGGCGTCCAGGCCACCAATCAGCCCCAGCATTTT. As protein: CASSVGVQATNQPQHF.